The 7 T cell receptor beta chains below come from one sample, sequenced in a study of CD8 T cells in ankylosing spondylitis. TCRdb called the 5' RACE reads again in MiXCR, with one record for every CDR3 protein. The sample yields about 140,000 distinct CDR3 sequences, about 7% seen once. Sequenced sample: blood, either unsorted or a sorted T cell fraction (not recorded which). All receptors come from a female donor with ankylosing spondylitis or in good health (not recorded which).

At least ten counts were recorded for this clonotype. This sequence joins TRBV3-1 and TRBJ2-2; D gene uncertain. Germline V lookup: CDR1 LGHDT, CDR2 YNNKEL (reference sequence). The germline V and J ends were trimmed by 4 bases and 3 bases, with 3 bases remaining between them. This CDR3 region has 12 residues. The CDR3, as DNA: TGTGCCAGCAGCCTGGACACCGGGGAGCTGTTTTTT. Translating gives CASSLDTGELFF.

This clonotype was counted at least ten times. This chain links TRBV5-1 with TRBJ2-1; TRBD2 aligns across 8 bases. CDR3 length: 16 amino acids. With V trimmed by 4 bases and J by 5 bases, 11 bases remained unmatched. Germline V gene sequence: CDR1 SGHRS, CDR2 YFSETQ. The CDR3, as DNA: TGCGCCAGCAGCCGCTCGACGGGGGGGATGAACAATGAGCAGTTCTTC. It specifies CASSRSTGGMNNEQFF.

This clonotype was detected only a few times. The chain joins TRBV19 to TRBJ1-6, with D unresolved. The V and J ends lost 3 bases and 10 bases respectively, with 16 bases between them. CDR1 LNHDA and CDR2 SQIVND come from the germline V gene (reference sequence). The CDR3 loop spans 15 amino acids. The CDR3: CASSIQPTSGSPLHF. The DNA for the CDR3 is TGTGCCAGTAGTATCCAGCCAACTTCGGGGTCACCCCTCCACTTT.

This clonotype was counted ten times or more. This rearrangement joins TRBV7-2 to TRBJ2-3; 9 nucleotides align to TRBD2. This CDR3 region has 16 residues. With V trimmed by 2 bases and J by 6 bases, 9 bases remained unmatched. Germline CDR1 and CDR2: SGHTA and FQGNSA. This CDR3 reads CASSLRGGALADTQYF. For the CDR3, the DNA is TGTGCCAGCAGCTTACGCGGGGGGGCCTTGGCGGATACGCAGTATTTT.

This clonotype occurred a few times. The chain has TRBV23-1 and TRBJ2-7; TRBD1 aligns across 9 bases. TRBV23-1 is flagged as an ORF with uncertain function. With V trimmed by 3 bases and J by 3 bases, 3 bases remained unmatched. The length of the CDR3 is 14 residues. The CDR3 reads CASSHGQGNYEQYF. CDR3 coding DNA: TGCGCCAGCAGTCACGGACAGGGGAACTACGAGCAGTACTTC.

This clonotype came up many times. V usage is TRBV5-1 and J usage is TRBJ1-6; D gene unclear. Per the germline V gene, CDR1 is SGHRS and CDR2 is YFSETQ. Between the trimmed V and J ends, which lost 4 bases and 7 bases, there was a span of 15 bases. CDR3 length: 15 amino acids. The CDR3 DNA is TGCGCCAGCAGCCCCATAGGGATTTCGAATTCACCCCTCCACTTT. It codes for CASSPIGISNSPLHF.

This clonotype appeared many times. The chain uses TRBV7-2 and TRBJ2-2, with D unresolved. In germline, CDR1 is SGHTA, CDR2 FQGNSA. V was trimmed by 2 bases and J by 0 bases, leaving 10 bases between them. This CDR3 has 16 residues. Written as DNA, the CDR3 is TGTGCCAGCAGCTTAAGCGCTAGTGCGAACACCGGGGAGCTGTTTTTT. Protein sequence: CASSLSASANTGELFF.